Listed here are 10 T cell receptor beta chains from one sample, sequenced in a study of T cell responses to AZD1222 COVID-19 vaccine. Profiled with immunoSEQ multiplex PCR; TCRdb holds only in-frame clones, not every one. Among about 110,000 clones listed, about 81% were seen once. The sample consisted of peripheral blood, taken on day 0 of AZD1222 vaccination. These receptors came from an adult in good health.

This clone has only one observation. The rearrangement joins TRBV7-2 to TRBJ1-2, with 7 positions matching TRBD1. With 3 bases clipped from V and 1 base from J, the junction kept 5 bases outside the gene matches. The length of the CDR3 is 15 residues. CDR1 is SGHTA, CDR2 FQGNSA, per germline. The CDR3 loop reads CASSFETGNNYGYTF. The DNA for the CDR3 is TGTGCCAGCAGCTTTGAGACAGGGAATAACTATGGCTACACCTTC.

V and J are TRBV18 and TRBJ1-4; tentative D call: TRBD1 (6 bases). CDR1 and CDR2 (germline): KGHSH, LQKENI. Trimming took 8 bases from V and 4 from J, leaving 11 bases between them. The CDR3 spans 13 residues. The CDR3 region has the DNA TGTGCCAGCACCTTAGGGGGTAATGAAAAACTGTTTTTT. Its protein product is CASTLGGNEKLFF.

This sequence joins TRBV27 and TRBJ2-4; the D call may be TRBD1 or TRBD2 (5 bases each). CDR3 size: 17 residues. V was trimmed by 8 bases and J by 1 base, leaving 21 bases between them. CDR1 is MNHEY and CDR2 is SMNVEV in the germline V gene (reference sequence). CDR3 sequence reads: CASGFSPGTVAKNIQYF. CDR3 sequence (DNA): TGTGCCAGCGGGTTTTCCCCAGGGACGGTGGCCAAAAACATTCAGTACTTC.

V usage is TRBV9 and J usage is TRBJ1-1; TRBD1 matches 11 bases. The CDR3 totals 12 residues. Germline values: CDR1 SGDLS, CDR2 YYNGEE. Germline trimming cut 7 bases from V and 6 bases from J; bases unmatched to any gene: 2. The CDR3 sequence: CASGQGASEAFF. In DNA, the CDR3 is TGTGCCAGCGGACAGGGGGCATCTGAAGCTTTCTTT.

The chain uses TRBV6-2 or TRBV6-3 and TRBJ2-7; 9 nucleotides match TRBD1. The V gene end was trimmed by 2 bases and the J gene end by 7 bases; junction bases not matched to a gene: 9. The germline V gene has CDR1 MNHEY and CDR2 SVGEGT. There are 15 residues in the CDR3. CDR3: CASSYPDRGLGEQYF. Here the CDR3 DNA reads TGTGCCAGCAGTTACCCGGACAGGGGCTTAGGGGAGCAGTACTTC.

The chain combines TRBV4-3 with TRBJ2-3; 10 nucleotides match TRBD2. J gave up 5 bases and V 0 bases, and 11 bases lay outside the gene matches. The CDR3 loop spans 18 amino acids. Germline CDR1 LGHNA, CDR2 YSLEER. The CDR3 DNA is TGCGCCAGCAGCCAAGATCGGAGCGGGAGGGCTACCAAAGATACGCAGTATTTT. It is translated as CASSQDRSGRATKDTQYF.

CDR3 region: CASSPGQGIGRNYGYTF. The CDR3 DNA reads TGCGCCAGCAGCCCCGGACAGGGCATAGGACGTAACTATGGCTACACCTTC. The V gene is TRBV5-1, the J gene TRBJ1-2, with 8 bases fitting TRBD1. J gave up 1 base and V 4 bases, and 12 bases lay outside the gene matches. The germline V gene encodes CDR1 SGHRS and CDR2 YFSETQ. This CDR3 has 17 amino acids.

CDR3 region: CASSSGLAGSTDTQYF. The CDR3 nucleotides are TGTGCCAGCAGCTCTGGACTAGCGGGATCAACAGATACGCAGTATTTT. V gene TRBV6-4 combines with J gene TRBJ2-3; 12 positions match TRBD2. The CDR3 loop spans 16 amino acids. Germline V lookup: CDR1 MRHNA, CDR2 SNTAGT. Germline trimming cut 6 bases from V and 3 bases from J; bases unmatched to any gene: 7.

The V call is TRBV19, the J call TRBJ2-3; 7 bases map to TRBD2. Trimming cost V 5 bases and J 2 bases; bases outside gene matches: 10. The CDR3 has 16 amino acids. CDR1 is LNHDA and CDR2 is SQIVND in the germline V gene (reference sequence). CDR3 sequence: CASSWGGSGSTDTQYF. In nucleotides, the CDR3 is TGTGCCAGTAGTTGGGGCGGTAGCGGGTCCACAGATACGCAGTATTTT.

This chain links TRBV7-2 with TRBJ2-7, with TRBD1 matching over 10 bases. Germline V gene sequence: CDR1 SGHTA, CDR2 FQGNSA. With 1 base clipped from V and 7 bases from J, the junction kept 7 bases outside the gene matches. The CDR3 covers 15 residues. CDR3 region: CASSLDRTGGQEQYF. CDR3 DNA sequence: TGTGCCAGCAGCTTAGACCGGACAGGGGGTCAAGAGCAGTACTTC.